The 22 T cell receptor beta chains presented below share a single source sample, sequenced in a study of regulatory T cells in long-lasting Graves disease. Combining iRepertoire HTBI primers with Arm-PCR of CDR3 regions, the authors built TCR beta libraries. TCRdb used MiXCR to reprocess the multiplex PCR reads, holding one entry per CDR3 protein. The sample holds under 250,000 distinct CDR3 sequences, less than 20% seen once. Sample time point: newly diagnosed GD, antithyroid drugs for less than 3 months. After RNA was extracted from PBMCs, the TCR library was made from it. This same sample was also taken into another study, of T cells in Graves' hyperthyroidism and ophthalmopathy.

The sample here was peripheral blood mononuclear cells (PBMCs), taken at new diagnosis, from a patient treated with antithyroid drugs. The source is a woman between 25 and 40 years old with Graves disease.

This clonotype showed up many times. The V call is TRBV27, the J call TRBJ1-5, with 7 nucleotides matching TRBD1. This CDR3 contains 15 residues. Germline V gene data show CDR1 as MNHEY and CDR2 as SMNVEV (reference sequence). V trimming: 6 bases; J trimming: 1 base; junction bases outside the gene matches: 6. As DNA, the CDR3 is TGTGCCAGCAGGAACAGGGGAACAAGCAATCAGCCCCAGCATTTT. Protein sequence: CASRNRGTSNQPQHF.

This clonotype was recorded many times. The chain uses TRBV4-2 and TRBJ2-7, with no clear D. The germline V and J ends were trimmed by 3 bases and 4 bases, with 16 bases remaining between them. Looked up from germline, CDR1 is LGHNA and CDR2 is YNFKEQ. This CDR3 has 15 amino acids. CDR3 in DNA: TGTGCCAGCAGCCAGAATACCCATCCCGATTACGAGCAGTACTTC. Amino acid sequence: CASSQNTHPDYEQYF.

At least ten counts were recorded for this clonotype. CDR3 DNA sequence: TGTGCCAGTAGTATAGTCCCAGGGTCAGATACGCAGTATTTT. It translates to CASSIVPGSDTQYF. The chain joins TRBV19 to TRBJ2-3; a possible D gene is TRBD1 (5 bases). V was shortened by 1 base and J by 4 bases, with 9 bases between the two germline ends. CDR3 length: 14 residues. Germline CDR1 LNHDA, CDR2 SQIVND (reference sequence).

This clonotype was seen a few times. This may stem from a read error, because a much larger clone lies one nucleotide away. V is TRBV6-5 and J is TRBJ1-2, with D uncertain. CDR3 size: 13 residues. Per the germline V gene, CDR1 is MNHEY and CDR2 is SVGAGI. CDR3 DNA sequence: TGTGCCAGCAGTTACATGGGTAACTCTGGCTACACCTTC. It yields the protein CASSYMGNSGYTF.

Points on this clonotype: This likely stems from a read error, as it lies one base from a far larger clone. The chain combines TRBV11-3 with TRBJ2-5, with 9 positions matching TRBD2. The length of the CDR3 is 15 residues. Trimming took 6 bases from V and 3 from J; bases not matched to a gene: 8. Germline V CDR1 and CDR2: SGHNT, YENEEA. DNA for the CDR3: TGTGCCAGCAGTTTTAGTAGCGGGGGAAAAGAGACCCAGTACTTC. Translated: CASSFSSGGKETQYF.

The sample holds many counts of this clonotype. The chain combines TRBV20-1 with TRBJ1-5; TRBD1 matches 7 bases. Unmatched junction bases numbered 31, after V lost 6 bases and J lost 5 bases. The CDR3 is 21 amino acids. Germline V gives CDR1 DFQATT, CDR2 SNEGSKA (reference sequence). This CDR3 reads CSAPGQALPARGLALDQPQHF. CDR3 nucleotides: TGCAGTGCCCCCGGACAGGCTCTCCCCGCCCGAGGGTTGGCTTTAGATCAGCCCCAGCATTTT.

This clonotype was seen at least ten times. The rearrangement joins TRBV24-1 to TRBJ1-2; D gene uncertain. The CDR3 spans 13 residues. The germline V gene has CDR1 KGHDR and CDR2 SFDVKD. V was clipped by 4 bases and J by 8 bases, with 13 bases between them. CDR3 protein: CATSEAARPGYTF. The CDR3 DNA reads as TGTGCCACCAGTGAAGCGGCCCGTCCAGGCTACACCTTC.

This clonotype was seen repeatedly, ten times or more. The chain recombines TRBV27 with TRBJ1-2; D unclear. The CDR3 is 13 amino acids. V shed 2 bases and J shed 2 bases, with 6 bases lying between them. Per germline, CDR1 MNHEY and CDR2 SMNVEV (reference sequence). CDR3 sequence reads: CASSLNPNYGYTF. The CDR3 DNA follows: TGTGCCAGCAGTTTAAATCCAAACTATGGCTACACCTTC.

This clonotype has a count of ten or more. This chain joins TRBV7-2 and TRBJ2-7; D ambiguous. The CDR3 loop spans 13 amino acids. Trimming left V 6 bases short and J 7 bases short, with 16 bases between. Germline V gene sequence: CDR1 SGHTA, CDR2 FQGNSA. CDR3 residues: CASSQMGSGEQYF. Written as DNA, the CDR3 is TGTGCCAGCAGTCAGATGGGATCGGGTGAGCAGTACTTC.

This clonotype came up many times. V and J are TRBV3-1 and TRBJ2-7, with TRBD2 matching 10 bases. The CDR3 has 14 residues. Germline values: CDR1 LGHDT, CDR2 YNNKEL (reference sequence). J lost 2 bases, V lost 5 bases, and 3 bases had no gene match. DNA of the CDR3: TGTGCCAGCAGCGAACTAGCGGGGCCCTACGAGCAGTACTTC. Amino acids: CASSELAGPYEQYF.

CDR3 sequence (DNA): TGTGCCATCAGTACGGGACTAGCGGTCCACGAGCAGTACTTC. Amino acid sequence: CAISTGLAVHEQYF. The chain is built from TRBV10-3 and TRBJ2-7, with 11 bases lining up with TRBD2. In germline, CDR1 is ENHRY, CDR2 SYGVKD. The V gene end was trimmed by 5 bases and the J gene end by 5 bases; junction bases not matched to a gene: 5. The CDR3 has 14 residues.

The chain uses TRBV28 and TRBJ1-2; 10 bases map to TRBD1. V dropped 5 bases and J dropped 7; count of bases not matched to a gene: 10. CDR1 MDHEN and CDR2 SYDVKM come from the germline V gene. There are 15 residues in the CDR3. The CDR3 loop is CASSLLGTGAFGYTF. CDR3 DNA: TGTGCCAGCAGTCTCCTCGGGACAGGGGCATTTGGCTACACCTTC.

This clonotype was found many times. The rearrangement joins TRBV27 to TRBJ1-1; D not certain. Germline assignment: CDR1 MNHEY and CDR2 SMNVEV (reference sequence). This CDR3 region has 13 residues. The V end lost 2 bases, the J end lost 1 base, and 5 bases lay between the germline ends. The CDR3 region is CASSLQWNTEAFF. The DNA of the CDR3 is TGTGCCAGCAGTTTACAATGGAACACTGAAGCTTTCTTT.

This clonotype was counted ten times or more. The chain couples TRBV6-5 to TRBJ2-7; 14 bases are shared with TRBD2. The CDR3 loop spans 15 amino acids. V trimming: 4 bases; J trimming: 6 bases; junction bases outside the gene matches: 5. Germline assignment: CDR1 MNHEY and CDR2 SVGAGI. The CDR3 loop is CASSSGLAGVGEQYF. The CDR3 DNA is TGTGCCAGCAGTTCGGGACTAGCGGGAGTCGGCGAGCAGTACTTC.

This clonotype appeared many times. The chain couples TRBV19 to TRBJ2-1, with 10 bases fitting TRBD1. This CDR3 spans 15 amino acids. Germline values: CDR1 LNHDA, CDR2 SQIVND (reference sequence). V shed 6 bases, J shed 5 bases, and the junction held 7 bases outside the gene matches. The CDR3 loop is CASRWTGGSDNEQFF. The CDR3 region has the DNA TGTGCCAGTAGGTGGACAGGGGGGTCCGACAATGAGCAGTTCTTC.

This clonotype was recorded at least ten times. This chain uses TRBV15 with TRBJ1-4; TRBD1 might be the D (6 bases). V was shortened by 4 bases and J by 7 bases, with 13 bases between the two germline ends. The CDR3 has 14 amino acids. Germline lookup yields CDR1 LNHNV and CDR2 YYDKDF (reference sequence). The CDR3 region is CATSKDRGAEKLFF. The CDR3 bases are TGTGCCACCAGCAAGGACAGAGGGGCTGAAAAACTGTTTTTT.

This clonotype was observed at least ten times. This chain connects TRBV5-4 to TRBJ2-6; no clear D. V lost 0 bases to trimming and J lost 1 base, with 5 bases between them. The CDR3 covers 15 residues. The germline gives CDR1 SGHNT, CDR2 YYREEE (reference sequence). CDR3 residues: CASSLEGSGANVLTF. CDR3 DNA: TGTGCCAGCAGCTTGGAGGGTTCTGGGGCCAACGTCCTGACTTTC.

This clonotype has just a few counts. The chain carries TRBV19 and TRBJ1-3; weak D call: TRBD1 (6 bases). Germline CDR1 is LNHDA and CDR2 is SQIVND (reference sequence). The CDR3 has 17 amino acids. The germline V and J ends were trimmed by 6 bases and 1 base, with 19 bases remaining between them. Here the CDR3 DNA reads TGTGCCAGTAGCAACCCAGGGGCACCGGCATCTGGAAACACCATATATTTT. As protein: CASSNPGAPASGNTIYF.

V and J are TRBV2 and TRBJ1-2; 7 bases line up with TRBD1. Germline V gene sequence: CDR1 SNHLY, CDR2 FYNNEI. Trimming took 5 bases from V and 1 from J; bases not matched to a gene: 7. The CDR3 has 15 residues. CDR3 amino acids: CASSLGQGVNYGYTF. CDR3 in DNA: TGTGCCAGCAGTTTGGGGCAGGGGGTTAACTATGGCTACACCTTC.

This chain links TRBV9 with TRBJ1-1; TRBD1 might be the D (5 bases). Trimming stripped 0 bases from V and 1 base from J, with 10 bases between. Germline V lookup: CDR1 SGDLS, CDR2 YYNGEE. CDR3 length: 15 amino acids. CDR3 region: CASSVEGTGNTEAFF. In DNA, the CDR3 is TGTGCCAGCAGCGTAGAAGGGACGGGGAACACTGAAGCTTTCTTT.

Worth noting for this clonotype: A much larger clone lies a single base off, so this may be a read error. This chain joins TRBV20-1 and TRBJ1-5; D not resolved. Germline CDR1 is DFQATT and CDR2 is SNEGSKA (reference sequence). The CDR3 is made up of 15 amino acids. Trimming removed 6 bases at V and 5 bases at J, with 20 bases between. The CDR3 sequence is CSASKGAGSDQPQHF. The CDR3 nucleotides are TGCAGTGCCAGTAAGGGCGCGGGGAGCGATCAGCCCCAGCATTTT.

This clonotype has a count of ten or more. The chain carries TRBV20-1 and TRBJ2-7; 7 nucleotides agree with TRBD2. Germline values: CDR1 DFQATT, CDR2 SNEGSKA (reference sequence). CDR3 length equals 15 residues. The J segment lost 3 bases and the V segment lost 0 bases, leaving 8 bases of the junction unmatched. The CDR3 is CSARDQSSGNYEQYF. CDR3 nucleotide sequence: TGCAGTGCTAGAGATCAGTCTAGCGGAAACTACGAGCAGTACTTC.